The clone carrying this T cell receptor (gamma chain) is judged medium-sized. Its antigen is currently unknown. Trimming removed 8 bases from V and 6 bases from J; junction bases left unmatched: 16. CDR3 size: 16 residues. TCRdb redid the clone calls on the multiplex PCR reads with CATT. The sample records about 1,300 gamma-chain clones, 7% to 9.5% being singletons. These data originate in a study of gamma delta lymphoproliferative disorders and STAT genes. Study-wide results and limits: In whole-repertoire clustering, gamma separated patients from controls, unlike delta.

Sequencing used genomic DNA taken from PBMCs of patients and controls. Sequenced patients had a median age of 65 years. Material for sequencing was blood. The sequence was collected from a human donor with gamma-delta T-cell large granular lymphocyte leukemia. This chain links TRGV10 with TRGJP1. The J gene comes from matching the DNA to germline here; TCRdb lacks it. TRGV10 is an ORF for which the function is uncertain. The CDR3 spells CAAWDFERRAGWFKIF. CDR3 coding DNA: TGTGCTGCGTGGGATTTTGAGCGGAGGGCTGGTTGGTTCAAGATATTT.